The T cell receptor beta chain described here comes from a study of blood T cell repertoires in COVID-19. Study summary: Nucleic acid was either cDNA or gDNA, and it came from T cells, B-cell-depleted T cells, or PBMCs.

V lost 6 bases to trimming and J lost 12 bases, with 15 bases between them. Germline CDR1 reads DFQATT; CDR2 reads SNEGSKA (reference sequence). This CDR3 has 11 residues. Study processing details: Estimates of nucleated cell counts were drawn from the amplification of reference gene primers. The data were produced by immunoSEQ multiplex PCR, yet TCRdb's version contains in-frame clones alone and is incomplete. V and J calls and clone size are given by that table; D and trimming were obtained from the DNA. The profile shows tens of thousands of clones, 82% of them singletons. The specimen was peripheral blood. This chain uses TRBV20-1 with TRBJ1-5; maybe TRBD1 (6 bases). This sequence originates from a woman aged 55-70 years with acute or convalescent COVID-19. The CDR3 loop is CSAEQGSLQHF. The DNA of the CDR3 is TGCAGTGCAGAACAGGGCTCCCTCCAGCATTTT.